The 30 T cell receptor beta chains below were found in one sample sequenced in a study of lung T cells in sarcoidosis with Löfgren's syndrome. MiXCR was run by TCRdb on the reads, yielding one entry per CDR3 protein. The sample records tens of thousands of distinct CDR3 sequences, over 20% being singletons. Sequenced material: CD4+ T cells from PBMCs. The receptor set was obtained from a human donor with sarcoidosis (Löfgren's syndrome or another form), or a control subject (not recorded which).

The gene calls are TRBV19 and TRBJ1-5, with D perhaps TRBD1 (5 bases). Trimming stripped 4 bases from V and 3 bases from J, with 22 bases between. From germline, CDR1 is LNHDA and CDR2 SQIVND (reference sequence). This CDR3 comprises 18 residues. As DNA, the CDR3 is TGTGCCAGTAGTAAACAAACCACCCCCAGGGTCACCAATCAGCCCCAGCATTTT. Amino acids: CASSKQTTPRVTNQPQHF.

This clonotype has a count of ten or more. The genes are TRBV2 and TRBJ1-4; 9 bases line up with TRBD1. Unmatched junction bases numbered 5, after V lost 5 bases and J lost 7 bases. The CDR3 sequence is 14 residues long. Per the germline V gene, CDR1 is SNHLY and CDR2 is FYNNEI. The CDR3 loop reads CASSPGTGIEKLFF. CDR3 nucleotides: TGTGCCAGCAGTCCCGGGACAGGGATTGAAAAACTGTTTTTT.

This clonotype was recorded at least ten times. This chain uses TRBV27 with TRBJ2-7; D unresolved. The length of the CDR3 is 14 residues. The germline V and J ends were trimmed by 6 bases and 3 bases, with 15 bases remaining between them. CDR1 is MNHEY, CDR2 SMNVEV, per germline (reference sequence). Here the CDR3 DNA reads TGTGCCAGCAGCCGTCAGACTGGATTCTACGAGCAGTACTTC. It codes for CASSRQTGFYEQYF.

This clonotype was seen at least ten times. The J gene is TRBJ1-4, the V gene TRBV28, with D possibly being TRBD1 (6 bases). V lost 6 bases and J 8 bases, leaving 19 bases between the germline ends. Germline V gene data show CDR1 as MDHEN and CDR2 as SYDVKM. The CDR3 runs to 15 residues. In DNA form, the CDR3 reads TGTGCCAGCAGCGGACTGACAGGAAAGTACGAAAAACTGTTTTTT. Its translation is CASSGLTGKYEKLFF.

About this clonotype: A much larger clone lies a single base off, so this may be a read error. J is TRBJ2-3 and V is TRBV6-2 or TRBV6-3; 8 bases line up with TRBD2. Trimming cost V 8 bases and J 2 bases; bases outside gene matches: 12. Germline lookup yields CDR1 MNHEY and CDR2 SVGEGT. The CDR3 runs 16 residues. For the CDR3, the DNA is TGTGCCAGCGGTCCCACGGGAGCGGGGGCCACAGATACGCAGTATTTT. Translating gives CASGPTGAGATDTQYF.

This clonotype was observed at least ten times. The chain has TRBV6-1 and TRBJ2-1; D remains ambiguous. V was shortened by 1 base and J by 4 bases, with 2 bases between the two germline ends. Germline-derived CDR1 and CDR2 are MNHNS and SASEGT. The CDR3 runs 12 residues. The CDR3 sequence: CASSEGYNEQFF. DNA for the CDR3: TGTGCCAGCAGTGAAGGTTACAATGAGCAGTTCTTC.

The chain links TRBV12-3 or TRBV12-4 to TRBJ2-7; 10 bases agree with TRBD2. This CDR3 region has 15 residues. The trim removed 8 bases at V and 4 bases at J, leaving 11 bases unmatched. The chain's CDR3 is CASPPAGGPGYEQYF. The CDR3 coding sequence is TGTGCCAGCCCCCCAGCGGGAGGGCCGGGGTACGAGCAGTACTTC.

With regard to this clonotype: A much larger clone lies a single base off, so this may be a read error. This chain joins TRBV14 and TRBJ2-1; a possible D gene is TRBD2 (5 bases). The CDR3 spans 13 residues. Per the germline V gene, CDR1 is SGHDN and CDR2 is FVKESK. The CDR3 sequence is CASSQVQAGVQSF. CDR3 coding DNA: TGTGCCAGCAGCCAAGTCCAGGCCGGGGTCCAGTCCTTC. The variable domain in full, completed from reference TRBV14 and TRBJ2-1, reads EAGVTQFPSHSVIEKGQTVTLRCDPISGHDNLYWYRRVMGKEIKFLLHFVKESKQDESGMPNNRFLAERTGGTYSTLKVQPAELEDSGVYFCASSQVQAGVQSFGPGTRLTVL.

This clonotype was seen ten or more times. The chain is built from TRBV20-1 and TRBJ2-7, with unresolved D. The CDR3 consists of 15 residues. V dropped 0 bases and J dropped 3 bases, with 15 bases sitting between them. The germline V gene has CDR1 DFQATT and CDR2 SNEGSKA (reference sequence). Written as DNA, the CDR3 is TGCAGTGCTAGAGACCCAACATTCCGGATCTACGAGCAGTACTTC. Translated, it gives CSARDPTFRIYEQYF.

This clonotype has more than one count but fewer than ten. V and J are TRBV7-2 and TRBJ2-1; tentatively, D is TRBD2 (6 bases). The V end lost 0 bases, the J end lost 10 bases, and 10 bases lay between the germline ends. The germline V gene encodes CDR1 SGHTA and CDR2 FQGNSA. This CDR3 region has 13 residues. The CDR3 sequence: CASSLADRGEQFF. DNA of the CDR3: TGTGCCAGCAGCTTAGCGGATCGGGGGGAGCAGTTCTTC.

This clonotype was recorded at least ten times. The chain combines TRBV2 with TRBJ1-4; 7 bases map to TRBD1. The CDR3 extends over 14 amino acids. V lost 6 bases, J lost 10 bases, and 11 bases stayed unmatched. Germline-derived CDR1 and CDR2 are SNHLY and FYNNEI. This chain's CDR3 is CASRLTGVGGKLFF. DNA for the CDR3: TGTGCCAGCAGACTCACAGGGGTAGGAGGAAAACTGTTTTTT.

This clonotype was found once. A junction end diverges from the germline sequence, so it may reflect a read error. V usage is TRBV5-4 and J usage is TRBJ2-1; D is ambiguous. This CDR3 is built from 13 residues. The germline gives CDR1 SGHNT, CDR2 YYREEE (reference sequence). In DNA, the CDR3 is TGTGTCAGCAGCTTTCTACTGAACAATGAGCAGTTCTTC. This codes for CVSSFLLNNEQFF.

This clonotype appeared many times. The gene calls are TRBV20-1 and TRBJ1-5; TRBD1 is a possible D gene (6 bases). The length of the CDR3 is 14 residues. The V gene lost 1 base and the J gene lost 9 bases, with 16 bases spanning the gap. Germline V gene sequence: CDR1 DFQATT, CDR2 SNEGSKA (reference sequence). The CDR3 DNA sequence: TGCAGTGCTAGAGGCGGGGCAGGGGAGGTGCCCCAGCATTTT. Encoded protein: CSARGGAGEVPQHF.

Ten or more counts support this clonotype. The chain's CDR3 is CASSPGTSGSSYEQYF. The DNA for the CDR3 is TGTGCCAGCAGTCCCGGGACTAGCGGGAGCTCCTACGAGCAGTACTTC. The chain employs TRBV27 and TRBJ2-7, with 14 bases identical to TRBD2. V gave up 5 bases and J gave up 0 bases; unmatched junction bases: 3. This CDR3 is 16 amino acids long. In germline, CDR1 is MNHEY, CDR2 SMNVEV (reference sequence).

The table lists this clonotype with many counts. The rearrangement links TRBV12-3 or TRBV12-4 to TRBJ2-7, with unresolved D. The length of the CDR3 is 13 residues. Trimming removed 1 base from V and 1 base from J, with 5 bases in between. CDR3 region: CASSLGASYEQYF. CDR3 bases: TGTGCCAGCAGTTTAGGGGCTTCCTACGAGCAGTACTTC.

Many counts were recorded for this clonotype. The V and J genes are TRBV20-1 and TRBJ1-5, with TRBD1 identical over 8 bases. This CDR3 comprises 16 residues. The germline V gene has CDR1 DFQATT and CDR2 SNEGSKA (reference sequence). Germline trimming cut 5 bases from V and 4 bases from J; bases unmatched to any gene: 13. The chain's CDR3 is CSARGRRDRLNQPQHF. The CDR3 DNA reads TGCAGTGCTCGAGGAAGGCGGGACAGGCTTAATCAGCCCCAGCATTTT.

This clonotype was seen at least ten times. The V call is TRBV6-1, the J call TRBJ1-1; D unclear. With 8 bases removed from V and 0 bases from J, the gap between germline ends came to 7 bases. The germline V gene has CDR1 MNHNS and CDR2 SASEGT. The CDR3 covers 12 residues. The CDR3 region has the DNA TGTGCCAGCGCTGGGATGAACACTGAAGCTTTCTTT. Translation gives CASAGMNTEAFF.

A remark on this clonotype: A read error may be the cause here, since a much bigger clone is one base away. V gene TRBV5-4 combines with J gene TRBJ2-1; 10 bases fit TRBD2. This CDR3 has 16 amino acids. Germline V lookup: CDR1 SGHNT, CDR2 YYREEE (reference sequence). CDR3: CAGSPSQLAGSNEQFF. DNA for the CDR3: TGTGCCGGCAGCCCCTCTCAACTAGCGGGATCCAATGAGCAGTTCTTC.

This chain joins TRBV5-8 and TRBJ2-3; 7 positions match TRBD1. This CDR3 comprises 16 residues. Germline values: CDR1 SGHTS, CDR2 YDEGEE. Trimming at V came to 4 bases and at J to 0 bases, leaving 8 bases not matched to a gene. As DNA, the CDR3 is TGTGCCAGCAGCAAGGGACAGCTGCGCAGCACAGATACGCAGTATTTT. It codes for CASSKGQLRSTDTQYF.

This clonotype occurred a few times. This rearrangement joins TRBV19 to TRBJ1-5, with D tentatively TRBD1 (5 bases). The CDR3 covers 14 residues. The V gene lost 7 bases and the J gene lost 2 bases, with 12 bases spanning the gap. Germline CDR1 and CDR2: LNHDA and SQIVND (reference sequence). In DNA form, the CDR3 reads TGTGCCAGTACTTCACCAGGGCGCAATCAGCCCCAGCATTTT. Translating it yields CASTSPGRNQPQHF.

J is TRBJ1-6 and V is TRBV18, with 8 bases identical to TRBD1. V was clipped by 5 bases and J by 9 bases; unmatched bases: 9. The CDR3 is 15 residues long. Germline assignment: CDR1 KGHSH and CDR2 LQKENI. Here the CDR3 reads CASSVNRGASSPLHF. In DNA form, the CDR3 reads TGTGCCAGCTCAGTAAACAGGGGGGCAAGTTCACCCCTCCACTTT.

This clonotype was counted many times. The chain uses TRBV20-1 and TRBJ1-1; 8 bases map to TRBD1. The germline V gene has CDR1 DFQATT and CDR2 SNEGSKA (reference sequence). The CDR3 extends over 12 amino acids. With V trimmed by 6 bases and J by 7 bases, 7 bases remained unmatched. This CDR3 reads CSAMDRENEAFF. The CDR3 DNA is TGCAGTGCAATGGACAGGGAAAATGAAGCTTTCTTT.

This clonotype showed up many times. V gene TRBV6-1 combines with J gene TRBJ2-2, with 10 bases that match TRBD1. This CDR3 contains 14 residues. V shed 6 bases and J 5 bases; nucleotides not matched to a gene: 3. Per germline, CDR1 MNHNS and CDR2 SASEGT. The CDR3 nucleotides read TGTGCCAGCAGAGGACAGGGGGGGACCGGGGAGCTGTTTTTT. This codes for CASRGQGGTGELFF.

This clonotype has more than one count but fewer than ten. The rearrangement links TRBV5-1 to TRBJ2-1, with TRBD2 matching over 8 bases. This CDR3 is 16 amino acids long. Germline V gene lookup returns CDR1 SGHRS and CDR2 YFSETQ. Trimming cost V 3 bases and J 8 bases; bases outside gene matches: 13. The CDR3 loop reads CASSWASGGPDHEQFF. CDR3 in DNA: TGCGCCAGCAGCTGGGCTTCGGGAGGGCCGGACCATGAGCAGTTCTTC.

This clonotype was seen repeatedly, ten times or more. The rearrangement links TRBV2 to TRBJ2-5; 11 nucleotides align to TRBD2. Germline V CDR1 and CDR2: SNHLY, FYNNEI. This CDR3 is built from 15 residues. Trimming cost V 1 base and J 4 bases; bases outside gene matches: 2. The CDR3 loop is CASSEEGLAGETQYF. Here the CDR3 DNA reads TGTGCCAGCAGTGAAGAAGGACTAGCGGGAGAGACCCAGTACTTC.

The sample holds many counts of this clonotype. The chain uses TRBV6-2 or TRBV6-3 and TRBJ1-5; perhaps TRBD1 as D (5 bases). The CDR3 has 16 residues. V gave up 0 bases and J gave up 5 bases, with 14 bases separating them. CDR1 and CDR2 from the germline V gene are MNHEY and SVGEGT. DNA of the CDR3: TGTGCCAGCAGTTACTCGCCGGGACTGAAGGATCAGCCCCAGCATTTT. Translating gives CASSYSPGLKDQPQHF.

The chain has TRBV14 and TRBJ2-7; D is perhaps TRBD1 (6 bases). V dropped 1 base and J dropped 4 bases, with 14 bases sitting between them. Germline lookup yields CDR1 SGHDN and CDR2 FVKESK. This CDR3 has 15 amino acids. The CDR3 DNA reads as TGTGCCAGCAGCCAAGTGACAGGAAAATATTACGAGCAGTACTTC. This gives the protein CASSQVTGKYYEQYF.

This clonotype was seen a handful of times. V is TRBV19 and J is TRBJ2-3; 9 nucleotides align to TRBD1. Germline CDR1 reads LNHDA; CDR2 reads SQIVND (reference sequence). The CDR3 is 15 amino acids. With 5 bases clipped from V and 2 bases from J, the junction kept 5 bases outside the gene matches. The CDR3 nucleotides are TGTGCCAGTAGTGAAGACAGGGGGTACACAGATACGCAGTATTTT. Encoded protein: CASSEDRGYTDTQYF.

As regards this clonotype: A read error may explain this, as a much larger clone is one base away. The chain has TRBV7-2 and TRBJ2-7; D is perhaps TRBD1 (5 bases). CDR1 is SGHTA, CDR2 FQGNSA, per germline. The CDR3 has 14 residues. V gave up 0 bases and J gave up 2 bases, with 8 bases separating them. The CDR3 spells CASSLAVTAYEQYF. DNA of the CDR3: TGTGCCAGCAGCTTAGCGGTGACAGCCTACGAGCAGTACTTC.

This clonotype has a count of ten or more. V is TRBV27 and J is TRBJ2-7, with 8 bases matching TRBD1. The V and J ends lost 8 bases and 6 bases, in that order; junction bases with no gene match: 9. This CDR3 spans 13 amino acids. The germline V gene encodes CDR1 MNHEY and CDR2 SMNVEV (reference sequence). CDR3 nucleotide sequence: TGTGCCAGCCGTTCAGCAGGGGGCCTCGAGCAGTACTTC. Amino acids: CASRSAGGLEQYF.